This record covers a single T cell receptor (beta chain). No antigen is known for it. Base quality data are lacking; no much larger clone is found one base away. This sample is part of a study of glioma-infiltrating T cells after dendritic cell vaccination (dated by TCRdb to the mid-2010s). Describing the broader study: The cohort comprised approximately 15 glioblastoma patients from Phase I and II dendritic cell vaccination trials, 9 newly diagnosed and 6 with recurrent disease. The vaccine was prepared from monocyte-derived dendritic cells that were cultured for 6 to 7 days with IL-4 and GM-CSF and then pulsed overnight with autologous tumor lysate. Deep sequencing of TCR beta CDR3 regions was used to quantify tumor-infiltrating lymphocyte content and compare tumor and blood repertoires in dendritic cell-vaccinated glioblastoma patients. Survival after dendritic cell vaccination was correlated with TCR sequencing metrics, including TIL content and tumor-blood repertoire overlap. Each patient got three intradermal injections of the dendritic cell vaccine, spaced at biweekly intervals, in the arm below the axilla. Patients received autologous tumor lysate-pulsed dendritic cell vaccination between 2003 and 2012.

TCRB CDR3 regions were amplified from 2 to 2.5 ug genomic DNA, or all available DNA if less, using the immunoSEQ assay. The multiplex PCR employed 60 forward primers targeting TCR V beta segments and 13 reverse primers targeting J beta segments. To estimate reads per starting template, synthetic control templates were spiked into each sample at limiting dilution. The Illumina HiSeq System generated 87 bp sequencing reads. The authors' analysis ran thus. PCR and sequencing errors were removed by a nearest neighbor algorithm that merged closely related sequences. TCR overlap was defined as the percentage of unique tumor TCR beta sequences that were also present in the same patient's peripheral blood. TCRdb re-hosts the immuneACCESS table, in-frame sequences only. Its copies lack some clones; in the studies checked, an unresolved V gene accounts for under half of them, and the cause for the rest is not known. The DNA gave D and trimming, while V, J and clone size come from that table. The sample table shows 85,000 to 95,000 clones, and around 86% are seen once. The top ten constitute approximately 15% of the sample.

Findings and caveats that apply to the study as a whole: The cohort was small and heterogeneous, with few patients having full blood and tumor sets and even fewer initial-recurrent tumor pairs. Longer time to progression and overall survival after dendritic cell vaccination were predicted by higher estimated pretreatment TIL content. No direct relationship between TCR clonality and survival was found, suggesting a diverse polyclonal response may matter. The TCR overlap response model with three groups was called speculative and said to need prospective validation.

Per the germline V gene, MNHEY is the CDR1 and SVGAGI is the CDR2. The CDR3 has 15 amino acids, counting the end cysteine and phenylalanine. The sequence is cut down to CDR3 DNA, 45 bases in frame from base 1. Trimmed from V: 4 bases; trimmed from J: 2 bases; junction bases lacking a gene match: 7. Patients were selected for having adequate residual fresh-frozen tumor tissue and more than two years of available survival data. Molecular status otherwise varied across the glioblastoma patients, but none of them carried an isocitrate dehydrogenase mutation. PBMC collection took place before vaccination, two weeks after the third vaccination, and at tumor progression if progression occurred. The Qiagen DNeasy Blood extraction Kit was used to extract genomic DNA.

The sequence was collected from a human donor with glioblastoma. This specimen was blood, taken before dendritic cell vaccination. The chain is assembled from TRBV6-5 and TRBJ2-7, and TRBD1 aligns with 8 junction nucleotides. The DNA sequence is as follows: TGTGCCAGCAGTTTGTTTGAGACAGGGGCCTACGAGCAGTACTTC. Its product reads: CASSLFETGAYEQYF.